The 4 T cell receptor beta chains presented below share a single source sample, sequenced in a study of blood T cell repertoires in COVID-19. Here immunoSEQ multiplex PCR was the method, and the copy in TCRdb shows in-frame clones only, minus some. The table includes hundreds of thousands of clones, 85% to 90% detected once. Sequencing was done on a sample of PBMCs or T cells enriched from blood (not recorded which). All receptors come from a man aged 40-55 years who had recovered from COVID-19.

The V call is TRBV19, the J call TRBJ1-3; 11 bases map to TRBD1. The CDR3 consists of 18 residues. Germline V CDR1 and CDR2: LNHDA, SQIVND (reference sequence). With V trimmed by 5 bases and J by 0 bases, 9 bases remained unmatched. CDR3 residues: CASSAPGQGARSGNTIYF. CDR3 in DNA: TGTGCCAGTAGTGCCCCCGGACAGGGGGCCCGCTCTGGAAACACCATATATTTT.

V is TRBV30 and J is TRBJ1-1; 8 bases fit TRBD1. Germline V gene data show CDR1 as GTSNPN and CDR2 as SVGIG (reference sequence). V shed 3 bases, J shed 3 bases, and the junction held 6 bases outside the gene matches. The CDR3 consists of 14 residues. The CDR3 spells CAWSGVQGDTEAFF. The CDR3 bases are TGTGCCTGGAGCGGTGTACAGGGGGACACTGAAGCTTTCTTT.

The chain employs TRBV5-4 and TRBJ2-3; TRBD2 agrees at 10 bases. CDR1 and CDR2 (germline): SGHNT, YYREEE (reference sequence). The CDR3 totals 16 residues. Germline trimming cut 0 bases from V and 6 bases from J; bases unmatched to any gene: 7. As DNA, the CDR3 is TGTGCCAGCAGCTTGGAGGAGCGGGGGGGCCCCGATACGCAGTATTTT. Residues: CASSLEERGGPDTQYF.

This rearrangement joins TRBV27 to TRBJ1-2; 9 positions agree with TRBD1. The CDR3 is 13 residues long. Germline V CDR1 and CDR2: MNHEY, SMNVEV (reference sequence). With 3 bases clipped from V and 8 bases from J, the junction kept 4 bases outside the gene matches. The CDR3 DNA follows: TGTGCCAGCAGTTTCCACAGGGGGCGAGGCTACACCTTC. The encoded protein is CASSFHRGRGYTF.